This T cell receptor beta chain was obtained from a study of blood T cells in healthy people across ages. For the second PCR, which ran for about 6 to 12 cycles, a sample-barcoded 5' primer and a J-beta primer mix were used. Every molecule of cDNA carried a tag from a template-switch adaptor with 12 random nucleotides. MiXCR, applied by TCRdb to the 5' RACE reads, yields one record per CDR3 protein. The repertoire has 550,000 to 700,000 distinct CDR3 sequences, approximately 27% of them found once; the top ten carry roughly 18%. The table lists this clonotype with a few counts. The clonotype originates from a woman aged 70-85 years in good health. The sample taken for sequencing was blood.

CDR3 in DNA: TGTGCCAGCAGAAAACCGGGACAGGCAACAGATACGCAGTATTTT. Protein product: CASRKPGQATDTQYF. This chain joins TRBV12-3 or TRBV12-4 and TRBJ2-3, with 8 bases lining up with TRBD1. The CDR3 is 15 amino acids. The V segment lost 6 bases and the J segment 3 bases; nucleotides outside the gene matches: 8.